These T cell receptor beta chains were read from a single sample in a study of OX40 agonist ivuxolimab in advanced cancers. TCRdb keeps only in-frame clones here, not all; method: immunoSEQ multiplex PCR. Of some 61,000 clones in the sample, about three quarters were seen once. Sequences were derived from CD4+ or CD8+ T cells sorted from blood, sampled in a trial of the OX40 agonist ivuxolimab. These receptors were obtained from an adult with an advanced solid tumor such as melanoma, head and neck, liver or kidney cancer. The CDR3 runs from the conserved cysteine through the conserved F or W.

TRBJ1-2 TRBV9 CASSVGSGDYGYTF
TRBJ2-1 TRBV9 CASSVDMTGGAGSEQFF
TRBJ1-1 TRBV7-9 CASQALSGPTEAFF
TRBJ1-6 TRBV30 CAWSAGQGAWSPLHF
TRBJ1-2 TRBV20-1 CSGTGILGYTF
TRBJ2-1 TRBV5-1 CASSQTLAGGLNEQFF
TRBJ2-3 TRBV6-1 CASSEALPRTDTQYF
TRBJ2-3 TRBV20-1 CSARAADTQYF
TRBJ2-3 TRBV2 CASSEGGGTDTQYF
TRBJ1-1 TRBV18 CASSPLGDTEAFF
TRBJ2-7 TRBV7-8 CASSLEVTQYF
TRBJ2-7 TRBV6-1 CASSEVGTSGGRYEQYF
TRBJ2-3 TRBV5-6 CASSLYERSTDTQYF
TRBJ2-5 TRBV19 CASSIWRGSNQETQYF
TRBJ2-3 TRBV19 CASKTSNGLSTDTQYF
TRBJ2-7 TRBV12-2 CASRLGTRRFYEQYF
TRBJ2-7 TRBV6-1 CASSEYRPSGSRSYEQYF
TRBJ1-1 TRBV27 CASSLDGPSTGKVNTEAFF
TRBJ2-5 TRBV7-2 CASARGSGETQYF
TRBJ2-7 TRBV19 CATSPRGAASYEQYF
TRBJ2-7 TRBV4-2 CASSQYAGGGGEQYF
TRBJ2-7 TRBV18 CASSPNPNLSYEQYF
TRBJ1-1 TRBV5-1 CASSGTGGTEAFF
TRBJ2-5 TRBV10-3 CAIRVTSGETQYF
TRBJ1-1 TRBV28 CASSTGGTEAFF
TRBJ2-2 TRBV7-6 CASSLDGGGGTGRELFF
TRBJ2-5 TRBV18 CASSPSPGVGETQYF
TRBJ2-5 TRBV7-9 CASSLATGQETQYF
TRBJ2-3 TRBV11-3 CASSLSPSLAQYF
TRBJ1-1 TRBV18 CASSPLRGAMNTEAFF
TRBJ1-2 TRBV4-2 CASSQVGGGGNYGYTF
TRBJ2-1 TRBV28 CASSLSLAGAYNEQFF
TRBJ2-3 TRBV27 CASSRTSGRYTQYF
TRBJ2-1 TRBV10-3 CATKGQVINEQFF
TRBJ2-7 TRBV14 CASSHVYREVHEQYF
TRBJ1-2 TRBV7-6 CASSLILEGSYGYTF
TRBJ1-4 TRBV18 CASSPPTDRGINEKLFF
TRBJ2-1 TRBV7-8 CASSPTPSHEQFF
TRBJ1-5 TRBV6-6 CASSRDRFAQPQHF
TRBJ2-2 TRBV6-6 CASSYPHQGWELFF
TRBJ1-2 TRBV6-5 CASRPDREGGYTF